The rows below give T cell receptor beta chains drawn from one sample of a study of CD8+CD57+ T cells in acquired aplastic anemia. TCRdb processed the reads anew with MiXCR; each CDR3 protein has one entry. Altogether about 420,000 distinct CDR3 sequences are present, about two thirds being singletons, with the ten largest covering under 5%. Input material: sorted CD4+, CD8+, or CD8+CD57+ T cells (not recorded which) from PBMCs. The receptors were gathered from a human donor in good health, serving as a control. Each CDR3 is given with its conserved first and last residue. D genes are given only for firm matches. Clone size is given for some rows only: seen once, a few or many times, or a class if the clone is expanded.

D	J	size	V	DNA	CDR3
TRBD1	TRBJ1-5	few	TRBV2	TGTGCCAGCAGGGACAGGCCGTATAGCAATCAGCCCCAGCATTTT	CASRDRPYSNQPQHF
NA	TRBJ2-2	NA	TRBV6-2/TRBV6-3	TGTGCCAGCCGGCTACGGGCTTTTGTAGGTTCCGGGGAGCTGTTTTTT	CASRLRAFVGSGELFF
TRBD2	TRBJ2-7	many	TRBV30	TGTGCCTGGAGGACAGTAGCGGGGGTGACCTACGAGCAGTACTTC	CAWRTVAGVTYEQYF
NA	TRBJ1-6	NA	TRBV20-1	TGCAGTTCGCAAGGGGCGAACGAGGCTCCCCTCCACTTT	CSSQGANEAPLHF
TRBD1	TRBJ1-2	once	TRBV12-3/TRBV12-4	TGTGCCAGCAGAGCTACAGGGGCTGGAAACACCATAGGCTACACCTTC	CASRATGAGNTIGYTF
NA	TRBJ1-5	NA	TRBV19	TGTGCCAGTAGTACCCATTTCGGGTATAGCAATCAGCCCCAGCATTTT	CASSTHFGYSNQPQHF
NA	TRBJ1-1	many	TRBV29-1	TGCAGCGTCACAGAGAACACTGAAGCTTTCTTT	CSVTENTEAFF
NA	TRBJ2-3	NA	TRBV7-9	TGTGCCAGCAGCTCGCAGGGGCAGAGACCTACGACGTCGTTT	CASSSQGQRPTTSF
NA	TRBJ2-3	NA	TRBV9	TGTGCCAGCAGCTTGGGCTGGGGGGTTAAAGATACGCAGTATTTT	CASSLGWGVKDTQYF
TRBD1	TRBJ2-5	few	TRBV29-1	TGCAGCGCGCGACAGGGGAGAGAGACCCAGTACTTC	CSARQGRETQYF
TRBD2	TRBJ2-3	NA	TRBV20-1	TGCAGTGCCAGGGAGGCTAGCGGGGGGGCCACAGATACGCAGTATTTT	CSAREASGGATDTQYF
NA	TRBJ1-1	many	TRBV2	TGTGCCAGCAGTGAACCTATTAAGGGGGCTTTCTTT	CASSEPIKGAFF
NA	TRBJ2-3	NA	TRBV7-9	NA	CASSFYICSARVGGADTQYF
NA	TRBJ1-5	NA	TRBV5-1	TGCGCCAGCAGCTTGGAGGGGGGGTACACGCATTTT	CASSLEGGYTHF
NA	TRBJ2-3	many	TRBV7-2	TGTGCCAGCAGCTCACATGCCCATTCAGATACGCAGTATTTT	CASSSHAHSDTQYF
NA	TRBJ1-2	NA	TRBV7-2	TGTGCCAGCAGCGGGAGGGGCGATGGCTACACCGTCGATACCTTC	CASSGRGDGYTVDTF
NA	TRBJ1-6	once	TRBV9	TGTGCCAGCAGCGTGGGTGGACAGCAAGAGACCCAGTTCCACTTT	CASSVGGQQETQFHF
NA	TRBJ1-1	few	TRBV7-2	TGTGCCAGCAGTTTACAGGGTGGCACTGAAGCTTTCTTT	CASSLQGGTEAFF
TRBD1	TRBJ2-2	NA	TRBV9	TGTGCCAGCAGCGTAGCCGGGACAGTCTACACCGGGGAGCTGTTTTTT	CASSVAGTVYTGELFF
NA	TRBJ1-2	once	TRBV2	TGCGCCAGCAGCGAGGGGCACATGGCATACTATGGCTACACCTTC	CASSEGHMAYYGYTF
TRBD2	TRBJ2-5	NA	TRBV20-1	TGCAGTGCAACTAGCGGGTGGCACGTAGAGACCCAGTACTTC	CSATSGWHVETQYF
TRBD2	TRBJ2-1	NA	TRBV7-9	TGTGCCAGCAGCCCATACCTGCGGGGGTGGCACAATACGCAGTTCTTC	CASSPYLRGWHNTQFF
TRBD2	TRBJ2-3	NA	TRBV19	TGTGCCACCGGAGGACTAGTCACAGATACGCAGTATTTT	CATGGLVTDTQYF
TRBD1	TRBJ2-5	few	TRBV10-3	TGTGCCATCAGGGGACAGGAGTCGTTGGAGACCCAGTACTTC	CAIRGQESLETQYF
NA	TRBJ2-3	NA	TRBV12-3/TRBV12-4	TGTGCCAGCAGTTTAGCGCATGCTAGCGATACGCAGTATTTT	CASSLAHASDTQYF
TRBD1	TRBJ2-5	NA	TRBV12-3/TRBV12-4	TGTGCCAGCAGTTCAGGTTTTAGGACAGGGGGCCAAGAGACCCAGTACTTC	CASSSGFRTGGQETQYF
TRBD2	TRBJ2-3	NA	TRBV9	TGTGCCAGCAGCATAGGACTAGCGGGAGCAGATACGCAGTATTTT	CASSIGLAGADTQYF
NA	TRBJ2-7	NA	TRBV7-2	TGTGCCAGCAGCCCCGGCGGGTTCGACGAGCAGCACTTC	CASSPGGFDEQHF
TRBD1	TRBJ1-2	NA	TRBV25-1	TGTGCCAGCAGGACAGGGGATGGGGGCTACACCTTC	CASRTGDGGYTF
NA	TRBJ1-3	NA	TRBV7-9	TGTGCCAGCAGCTTACTGGGGGGGGAGCAAGGAAACAGCATATATTTT	CASSLLGGEQGNSIYF
NA	TRBJ1-2	many	TRBV6-6	TGTGCCAGCAGTGGGGGCGGCTACACCTTC	CASSGGGYTF
NA	TRBJ1-4	once	TRBV7-2	TGTGCCAGCAGCTGGAAACAGCATCGAGCCGGGCACTTT	CASSWKQHRAGHF
NA	TRBJ2-7	NA	TRBV10-3	TGTGCCATCAGTGCCCAGGGATACCCCTACGAGCAGTACTTC	CAISAQGYPYEQYF
NA	TRBJ2-2	NA	TRBV7-9	TGTGCCAGCAGCGTAGCAAAAAACACCGGGGAGCTGTTTTTT	CASSVAKNTGELFF
NA	TRBJ1-1	NA	TRBV20-1	TGCAGTGGTGGGGAAGGAGGGAGTGAAGCTTTCTTT	CSGGEGGSEAFF
NA	TRBJ1-4	NA	TRBV20-1	TGCAGTGCGGCGGCCGTTGAAAGTCTGTTTTTT	CSAAAVESLFF
NA	TRBJ1-1	NA	TRBV5-4	TGTGCCAGCAGCTTGGGAGCATTGATGAACACTGAAGCTTTCTTT	CASSLGALMNTEAFF
NA	TRBJ1-2	once	TRBV2	TGTGCCAGCAGTGAGGAACAGGGAAGCTACACCTTC	CASSEEQGSYTF
NA	TRBJ1-1	NA	TRBV20-1	TGCAGCGGGCCTACGATGAGCACTGAAGCTTTCTTT	CSGPTMSTEAFF
NA	TRBJ2-3	NA	TRBV7-8	TGTGCCAGCAGCGTTATGACAGCGAGAGATACGCAGTATTTT	CASSVMTARDTQYF
NA	TRBJ2-7	NA	TRBV25-1	TGTGCCAGCAGTGACCGGGGGACAAGGGATAATCAGCAGTACTTC	CASSDRGTRDNQQYF
NA	TRBJ2-2	NA	TRBV2	TGTGCCAGCAGTCGCAACCTGGGGACCGGGGAGCTGTTTTTT	CASSRNLGTGELFF
NA	TRBJ2-7	NA	TRBV7-2	TGTGCCAGCAGCGGGAGAGGGGGGGGCTACAATGAGCAGTACTTC	CASSGRGGGYNEQYF